This T cell receptor (beta chain) originates from a study of T-cell reconstitution after alpha-beta-depleted transplantation in children. General study results and limits: Reports say that about two months after transplant, the alpha-beta T cells came out of several hundred graft clones that had expanded.

This clonotype was seen ten or more times. Its specificity is unknown. TCRbeta library construction was performed incorporating unique molecular identifiers. TCRdb reprocessed the PCR reads via MiXCR and lists one record per CDR3 protein. The sample yields about 32,000 distinct CDR3 sequences, 5.5% to 7% seen once. Germline V lookup: CDR1 DFQATT, CDR2 SNEGSKA (reference sequence). Trimming left V 2 bases short and J 11 bases short, with 23 bases between. The CDR3 has 15 residues. The genes are TRBV20-1 and TRBJ2-3; the D gene is possibly TRBD2 (5 bases). This clonotype was obtained from a child younger than two who had a stem cell transplant for acute myeloid leukemia, so the T cells may come from the graft donor. The source material was peripheral blood, sampled 60 days after TCRalphabeta/CD19-depleted stem cell transplant. The CDR3 DNA reads TGCAGTGCTAGAAAAAAGGGAGATCCCCTAGGCGGGCAGTATTTT. It codes for CSARKKGDPLGGQYF.